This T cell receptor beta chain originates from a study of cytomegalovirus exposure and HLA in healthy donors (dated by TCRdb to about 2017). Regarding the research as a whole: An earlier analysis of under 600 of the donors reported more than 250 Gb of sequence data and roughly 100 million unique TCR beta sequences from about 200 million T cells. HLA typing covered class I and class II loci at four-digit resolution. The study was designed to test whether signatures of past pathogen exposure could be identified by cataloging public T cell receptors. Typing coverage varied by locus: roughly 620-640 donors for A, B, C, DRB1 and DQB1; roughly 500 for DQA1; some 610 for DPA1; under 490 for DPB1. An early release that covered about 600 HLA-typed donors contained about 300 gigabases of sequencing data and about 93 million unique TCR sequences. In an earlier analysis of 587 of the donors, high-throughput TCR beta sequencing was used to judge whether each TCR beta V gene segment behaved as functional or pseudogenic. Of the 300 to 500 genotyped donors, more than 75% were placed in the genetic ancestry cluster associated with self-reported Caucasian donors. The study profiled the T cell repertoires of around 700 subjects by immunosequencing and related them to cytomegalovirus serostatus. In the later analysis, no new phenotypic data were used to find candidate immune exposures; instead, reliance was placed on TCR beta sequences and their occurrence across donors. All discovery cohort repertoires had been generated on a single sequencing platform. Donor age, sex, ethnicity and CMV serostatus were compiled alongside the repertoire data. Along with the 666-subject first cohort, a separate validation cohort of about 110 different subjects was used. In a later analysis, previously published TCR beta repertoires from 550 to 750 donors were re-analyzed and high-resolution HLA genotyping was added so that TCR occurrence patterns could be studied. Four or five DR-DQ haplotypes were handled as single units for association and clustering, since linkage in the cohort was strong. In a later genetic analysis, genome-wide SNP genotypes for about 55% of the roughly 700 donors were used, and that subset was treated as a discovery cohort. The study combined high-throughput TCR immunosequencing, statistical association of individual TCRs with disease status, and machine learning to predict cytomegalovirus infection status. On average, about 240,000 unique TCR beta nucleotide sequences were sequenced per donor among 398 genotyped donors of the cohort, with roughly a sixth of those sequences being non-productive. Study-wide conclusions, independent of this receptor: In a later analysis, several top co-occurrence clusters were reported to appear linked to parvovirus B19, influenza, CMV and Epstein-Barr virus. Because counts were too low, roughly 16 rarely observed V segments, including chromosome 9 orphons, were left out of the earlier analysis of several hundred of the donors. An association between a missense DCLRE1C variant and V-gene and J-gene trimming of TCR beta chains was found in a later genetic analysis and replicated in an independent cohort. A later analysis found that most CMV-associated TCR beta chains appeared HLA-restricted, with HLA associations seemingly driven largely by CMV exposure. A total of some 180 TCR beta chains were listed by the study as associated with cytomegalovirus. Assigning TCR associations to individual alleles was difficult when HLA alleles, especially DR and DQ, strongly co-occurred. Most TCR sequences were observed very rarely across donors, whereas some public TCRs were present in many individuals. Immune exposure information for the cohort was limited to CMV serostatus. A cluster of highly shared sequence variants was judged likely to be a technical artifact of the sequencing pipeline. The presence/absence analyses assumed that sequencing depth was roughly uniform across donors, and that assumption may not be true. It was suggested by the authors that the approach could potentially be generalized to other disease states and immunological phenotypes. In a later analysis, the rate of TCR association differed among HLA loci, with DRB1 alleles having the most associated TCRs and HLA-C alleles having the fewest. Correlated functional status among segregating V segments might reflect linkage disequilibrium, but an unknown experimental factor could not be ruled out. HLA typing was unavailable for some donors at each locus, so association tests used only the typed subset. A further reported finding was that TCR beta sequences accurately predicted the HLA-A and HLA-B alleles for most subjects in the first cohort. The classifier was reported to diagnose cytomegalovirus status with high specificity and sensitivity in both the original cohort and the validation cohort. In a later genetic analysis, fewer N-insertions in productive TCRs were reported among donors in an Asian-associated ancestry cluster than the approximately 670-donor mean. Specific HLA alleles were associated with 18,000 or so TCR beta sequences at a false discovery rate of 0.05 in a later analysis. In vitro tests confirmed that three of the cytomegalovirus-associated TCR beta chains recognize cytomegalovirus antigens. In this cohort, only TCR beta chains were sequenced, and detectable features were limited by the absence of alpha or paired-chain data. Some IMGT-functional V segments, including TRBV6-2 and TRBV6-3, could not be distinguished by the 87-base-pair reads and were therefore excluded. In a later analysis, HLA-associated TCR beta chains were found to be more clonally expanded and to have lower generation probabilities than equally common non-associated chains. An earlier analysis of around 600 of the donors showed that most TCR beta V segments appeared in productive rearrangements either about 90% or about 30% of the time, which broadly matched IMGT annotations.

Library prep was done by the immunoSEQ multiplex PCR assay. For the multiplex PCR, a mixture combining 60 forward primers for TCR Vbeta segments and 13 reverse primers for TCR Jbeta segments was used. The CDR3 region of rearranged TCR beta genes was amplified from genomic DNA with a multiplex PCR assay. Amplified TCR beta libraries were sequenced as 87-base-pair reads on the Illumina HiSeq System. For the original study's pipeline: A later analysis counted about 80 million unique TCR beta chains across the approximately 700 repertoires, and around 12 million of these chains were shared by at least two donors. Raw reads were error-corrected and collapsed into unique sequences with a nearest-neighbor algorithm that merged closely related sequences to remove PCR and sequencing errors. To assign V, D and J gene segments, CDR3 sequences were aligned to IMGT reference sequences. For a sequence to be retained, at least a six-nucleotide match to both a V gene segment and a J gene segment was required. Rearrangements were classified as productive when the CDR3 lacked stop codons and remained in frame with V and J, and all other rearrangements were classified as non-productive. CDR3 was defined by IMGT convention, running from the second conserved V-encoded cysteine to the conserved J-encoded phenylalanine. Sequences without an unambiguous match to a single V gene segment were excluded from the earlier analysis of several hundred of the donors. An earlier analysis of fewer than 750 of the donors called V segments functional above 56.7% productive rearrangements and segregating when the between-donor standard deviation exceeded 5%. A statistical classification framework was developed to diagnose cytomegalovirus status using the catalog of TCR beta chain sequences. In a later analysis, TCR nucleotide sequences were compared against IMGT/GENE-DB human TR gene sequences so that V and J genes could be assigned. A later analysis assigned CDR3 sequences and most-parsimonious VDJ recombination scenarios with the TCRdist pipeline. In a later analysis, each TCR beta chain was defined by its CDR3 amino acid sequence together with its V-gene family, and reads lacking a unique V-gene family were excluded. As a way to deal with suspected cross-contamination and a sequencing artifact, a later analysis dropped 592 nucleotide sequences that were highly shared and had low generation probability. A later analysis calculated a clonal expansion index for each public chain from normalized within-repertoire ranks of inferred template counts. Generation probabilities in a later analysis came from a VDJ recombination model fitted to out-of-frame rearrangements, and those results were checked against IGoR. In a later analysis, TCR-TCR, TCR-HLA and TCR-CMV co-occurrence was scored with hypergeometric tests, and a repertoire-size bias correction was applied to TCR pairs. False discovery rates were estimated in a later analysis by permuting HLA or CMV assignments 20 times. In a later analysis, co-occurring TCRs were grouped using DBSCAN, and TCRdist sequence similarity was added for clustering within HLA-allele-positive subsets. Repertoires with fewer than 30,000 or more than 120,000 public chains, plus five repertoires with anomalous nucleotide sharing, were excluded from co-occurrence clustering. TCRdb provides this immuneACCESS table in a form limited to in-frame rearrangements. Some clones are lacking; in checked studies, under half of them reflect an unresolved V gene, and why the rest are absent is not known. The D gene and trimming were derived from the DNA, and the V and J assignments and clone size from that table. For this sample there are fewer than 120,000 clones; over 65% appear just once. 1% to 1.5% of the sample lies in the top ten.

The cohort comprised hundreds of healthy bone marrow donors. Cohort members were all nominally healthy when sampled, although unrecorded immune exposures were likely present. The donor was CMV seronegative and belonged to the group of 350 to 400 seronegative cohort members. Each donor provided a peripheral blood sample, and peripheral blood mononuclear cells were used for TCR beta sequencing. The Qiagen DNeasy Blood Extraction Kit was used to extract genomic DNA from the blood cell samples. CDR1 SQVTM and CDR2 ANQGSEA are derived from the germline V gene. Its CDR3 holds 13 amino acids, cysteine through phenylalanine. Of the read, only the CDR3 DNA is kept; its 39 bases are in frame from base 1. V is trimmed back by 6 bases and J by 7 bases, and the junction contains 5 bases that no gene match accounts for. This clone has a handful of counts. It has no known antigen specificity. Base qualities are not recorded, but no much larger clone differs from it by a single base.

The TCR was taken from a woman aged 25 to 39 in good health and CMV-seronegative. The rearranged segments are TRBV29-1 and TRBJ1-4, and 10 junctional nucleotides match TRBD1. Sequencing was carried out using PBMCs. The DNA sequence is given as TGCAGCGTGAGACAGGGGGCGAGTGAAAAACTGTTTTTT. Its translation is CSVRQGASEKLFF.